The source of this TCR beta chain is a study of blood T cells in healthy people across ages. Study conclusions and caveats: The recorded TCR beta diversity per million T cells decreased in a roughly linear manner with age.

This clonotype occurred many times. What it binds is unknown. Primed by a sample-barcoded 5' primer and a J-beta primer mix, a second PCR proceeded for 7 to 11 cycles. TCRdb independently ran MiXCR on the 5' RACE reads; one entry per CDR3 protein. The profile shows about 1.6 million distinct CDR3 sequences, approximately 32% of them singletons. V dropped 1 base and J dropped 5 bases, with 15 bases sitting between them. The CDR3 length is 15 residues. CDR1 and CDR2 from the germline V gene are MGHRA and YSYEKL. The clonotype comes from a woman aged 25-40 years in good health. This chain links TRBV4-1 with TRBJ2-7, with D maybe TRBD1 (6 bases). Sequenced material: blood. The CDR3 loop reads CASSQVAGAIHEQYF. Here the CDR3 DNA reads TGCGCCAGCAGCCAAGTCGCAGGGGCGATACACGAGCAGTACTTC.